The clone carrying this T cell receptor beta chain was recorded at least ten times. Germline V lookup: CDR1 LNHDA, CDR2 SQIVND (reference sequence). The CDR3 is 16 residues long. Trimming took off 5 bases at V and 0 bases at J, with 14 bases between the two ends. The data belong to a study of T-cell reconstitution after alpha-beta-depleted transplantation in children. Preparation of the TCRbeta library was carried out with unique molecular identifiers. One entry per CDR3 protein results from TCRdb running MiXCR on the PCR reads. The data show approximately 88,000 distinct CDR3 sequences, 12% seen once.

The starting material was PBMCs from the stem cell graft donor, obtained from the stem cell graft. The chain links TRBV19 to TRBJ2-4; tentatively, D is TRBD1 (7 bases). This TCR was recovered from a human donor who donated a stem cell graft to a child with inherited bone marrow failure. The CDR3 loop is CASSGGTAVAKNIQYF. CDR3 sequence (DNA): TGTGCCAGTAGTGGGGGGACAGCTGTAGCCAAAAACATTCAGTACTTC.